There are a few counts of the clone carrying this T cell receptor (beta chain). The data stem from a study of blood T cell repertoires in COVID-19. Data came from immunoSEQ multiplex PCR; TCRdb stores just in-frame clones and leaves some out. Of roughly 140,000 clones listed, approximately 80% are singletons. Germline values: CDR1 SGHRS, CDR2 YFSETQ. The CDR3 covers 15 residues. The ends lost 0 bases at V and 5 bases at J; junction bases unmatched: 6. The chain employs TRBV5-1 and TRBJ2-3, with 7 bases aligning to TRBD1. The TCR comes from a middle-aged woman who had recovered from COVID-19. The sample comprised PBMCs or T cells enriched from blood (not recorded which). The CDR3 loop reads CASSLDGQGEDTQYF. The DNA for the CDR3 is TGCGCCAGCAGCTTGGATGGGCAGGGGGAAGATACGCAGTATTTT.